This T cell receptor beta chain comes out of a study of T cell repertoires in cytomegalovirus infection. Germline CDR1 and CDR2: MNHEY and SVGAGI. The CDR3 is 15 amino acids. V was pared by 0 bases and J by 1 base, with 9 bases between. A remark on this clonotype: Its antigen is unidentified.

TCRdb reprocessed the reads via MiXCR and lists one record per CDR3 protein. Of around 99,000 distinct CDR3 sequences listed, under 30% were seen once; the top ten hold about three quarters. This specimen was CD8+ T cells from cultured PBMCs, taken from culture after CMV antigen stimulation. The V and J genes are TRBV6-5 and TRBJ1-1; D remains ambiguous. This TCR derives from a human donor in good health (CMV status not recorded). Some clones in this sample may be carry-over from other donors' samples. In DNA, the CDR3 is TGTGCCAGCAGTTACTCGGATTTTACGAACACTGAAGCTTTCTTT. Translated, it gives CASSYSDFTNTEAFF.